The source of this T cell receptor beta chain is a study of T-cell memory formation after mild COVID-19. Study observations and caveats: While clones contracting from day 15 to 85 were balanced between CD4 and CD8, later expanders leaned CD4+. Researchers found some responding clones in pre-infection memory, a sign that cross-reactive memory joined.

Germline-derived CDR1 and CDR2 are SGHNT and YYREEE (reference sequence). CDR3 length: 15 residues. Trimming removed 0 bases from V and 0 bases from J, with 7 bases in between. From 5'RACE with constant-segment primers came TCR alpha and TCR beta cDNA libraries that carried sample barcodes and UMIs. Each CDR3 protein is one row after TCRdb ran MiXCR on the 5' RACE reads. The sample shows about 430,000 distinct CDR3 sequences, more than 15% of them seen only once. This clonotype was seen a handful of times. Its antigen remains unknown. The TCR sequence derives from a man aged 18 to 30 who had mild COVID-19 (a few samples of this study predate the infection). Cell type and time point are not known. The sequenced material came from PBMCs or a T cell subset sorted from them (not recorded which). This chain uses TRBV5-4 with TRBJ2-1; D is undetermined. For the CDR3, the DNA is TGTGCCAGCAGCTTGGAGGCAGCCTCCTACAATGAGCAGTTCTTC. This encodes CASSLEAASYNEQFF.